Listed here are 30 T cell receptor beta chains from one sample, sequenced in a study of T cells in Graves' hyperthyroidism and ophthalmopathy. Regions amplified from RNA transcripts were the TCR beta CDR3 regions. TCR CDR3 underwent first-round RT-PCR with the HTBI primer set. Via MiXCR, TCRdb re-called the multiplex PCR reads, giving one row per CDR3 protein. The data show about 250,000 distinct CDR3 sequences, with around 25% seen just once and approximately 35% held by the top ten. Source material: blood. The receptors derive from a middle-aged woman with Graves' ophthalmopathy.

At least ten counts were recorded for this clonotype. This chain links TRBV6-5 with TRBJ2-5, with unresolved D. The CDR3 has 13 amino acids. The V gene lost 2 bases and the J gene lost 1 base, with 5 bases spanning the gap. Germline V gene lookup returns CDR1 MNHEY and CDR2 SVGAGI. This CDR3 reads CASSYGVQETQYF. CDR3 sequence (DNA): TGTGCCAGCAGTTACGGGGTCCAAGAGACCCAGTACTTC.

V and J are TRBV3-1 and TRBJ2-5; D may be TRBD1 (6 bases). CDR1 and CDR2 (germline): LGHDT, YNNKEL (reference sequence). Trimming pared 1 base from V and 4 bases from J, leaving 13 bases between. This CDR3 spans 15 amino acids. CDR3 bases: TGTGCCAGCAGCCAAGGAGAGGGCAGGGGAGAGACCCAGTACTTC. This translates into CASSQGEGRGETQYF.

V is TRBV7-3 and J is TRBJ2-1, with D possibly called TRBD1 or TRBD2 (6 bases each). The CDR3 runs to 16 residues. Germline lookup yields CDR1 SGHTA and CDR2 FQGTGA. V lost 0 bases to trimming and J lost 7 bases, with 16 bases between them. The CDR3 is CASSLTRGLVSNEQFF. Here the CDR3 DNA reads TGTGCCAGCAGCTTAACCCGGGGGCTTGTATCAAATGAGCAGTTCTTC.

In its sample, this clonotype was seen many times. This chain joins TRBV7-3 and TRBJ2-2, with D possibly matching TRBD2 (7 bases). Per the germline V gene, CDR1 is SGHTA and CDR2 is FQGTGA. The CDR3 is 14 residues long. Trimming left V 5 bases short and J 6 bases short, with 13 bases between. As DNA, the CDR3 is TGTGCCAGCAGCCCAAGGGGGGGGTCCGGGGAGCTGTTTTTT. Its protein is CASSPRGGSGELFF.

This clonotype occurred many times. The chain employs TRBV3-1 and TRBJ2-3; maybe TRBD1 (5 bases). Deletions cut 0 bases from V and 8 bases from J, with 6 bases between. CDR3 size: 12 residues. The germline gives CDR1 LGHDT, CDR2 YNNKEL (reference sequence). CDR3 amino acids: CASSQERGTQYF. Here the CDR3 DNA reads TGTGCCAGCAGCCAAGAAAGGGGTACGCAGTATTTT.

This clonotype occurred many times. The chain carries TRBV7-2 and TRBJ2-7; D not resolved. The germline V gene has CDR1 SGHTA and CDR2 FQGNSA. Trimming removed 5 bases at V and 0 bases at J, with 5 bases between. This CDR3 is built from 12 residues. This chain's CDR3 is CASSRHSYEQYF. The CDR3 nucleotides are TGTGCCAGCAGCCGTCACTCCTACGAGCAGTACTTC.

V and J are TRBV2 and TRBJ2-2; 9 bases map to TRBD1. The CDR3 consists of 15 residues. Germline V gene data show CDR1 as SNHLY and CDR2 as FYNNEI. Trimming took 7 bases from V and 6 from J; bases not matched to a gene: 9. The CDR3 loop reads CASIGGQGLSGELFF. The CDR3 nucleotides are TGTGCCAGCATAGGGGGACAGGGTCTTTCCGGGGAGCTGTTTTTT.

Many counts were recorded for this clonotype. This chain connects TRBV5-5 to TRBJ2-7, with D perhaps TRBD2 (6 bases). Per germline, CDR1 SGHKS and CDR2 YYEKEE (reference sequence). The CDR3 length is 15 residues. The germline V and J ends were trimmed by 2 bases and 4 bases, with 16 bases remaining between them. Here the CDR3 DNA reads TGTGCCAGCAGCTTCCCCGGGACTGGAGAATACGAGCAGTACTTC. Translated, it gives CASSFPGTGEYEQYF.

This clonotype was recorded at least ten times. V is TRBV18 and J is TRBJ2-5; D gene uncertain. Trimming took off 4 bases at V and 2 bases at J, with 5 bases between the two ends. CDR3 length equals 12 residues. Germline V gene data show CDR1 as KGHSH and CDR2 as LQKENI. The CDR3 DNA follows: TGTGCCAGCTCACGAGCGCAAGAGACCCAGTACTTC. Residues: CASSRAQETQYF.

This clonotype was detected ten times or more. The rearrangement uses TRBV20-1 and TRBJ2-5; TRBD1 might be the D (6 bases). This CDR3 has 13 residues. V was trimmed by 8 bases and J by 2 bases, leaving 15 bases between them. The V gene's germline CDR1 is DFQATT and CDR2 SNEGSKA (reference sequence). CDR3 loop: CSTDRTAQETQYF. As DNA, the CDR3 is TGCAGTACCGACAGGACGGCACAAGAGACCCAGTACTTC.

The chain employs TRBV12-3 or TRBV12-4 and TRBJ2-7; TRBD1 agrees at 7 bases. This CDR3 spans 15 amino acids. Trimming removed 0 bases from V and 3 bases from J; junction bases left unmatched: 5. The CDR3 DNA reads as TGTGCCAGCAGTTTAGCTGCCGGGACAGTCTACGAGCAGTACTTC. This encodes CASSLAAGTVYEQYF.

The rearrangement uses TRBV11-1 and TRBJ1-5; 8 nucleotides line up with TRBD1. CDR1 and CDR2 from the germline V gene are SGHAT and FQDESV (reference sequence). J was trimmed by 3 bases and V by 5 bases; bases with no gene match: 9. The CDR3 has 16 amino acids. The CDR3 bases are TGTGCCAGCAGCCCAGAGGGACAGGCTAACAATCAGCCCCAGCATTTT. Amino acids: CASSPEGQANNQPQHF.

In its sample, this clonotype was seen many times. The CDR3, as DNA: TGTGCCAGCAGCTTGGTCCACTACGAGCAGTACTTC. Translation: CASSLVHYEQYF. This chain uses TRBV5-5 with TRBJ2-7; D not certain. The CDR3 contains 12 residues. V was pared by 0 bases and J by 3 bases, with 4 bases between. The V gene's germline CDR1 is SGHKS and CDR2 YYEKEE (reference sequence).

This clonotype was detected ten times or more. The chain links TRBV27 to TRBJ1-6, with a possible D match to TRBD1 (5 bases). Germline V lookup: CDR1 MNHEY, CDR2 SMNVEV (reference sequence). The CDR3 length is 15 residues. Trimming removed 6 bases from V and 9 bases from J, with 18 bases in between. The CDR3, as DNA: TGTGCCAGCAGGGATGAGACAGCCTTTAGTTCACCCCTCCACTTT. Protein product: CASRDETAFSSPLHF.

This clonotype was seen ten or more times. A much larger clone differs from this one at a single base, so this may be a read error. The chain recombines TRBV12-3 or TRBV12-4 with TRBJ1-3, with 9 bases lining up with TRBD1. The CDR3 has 13 amino acids. Losses at the gene ends were 1 base for V and 9 bases for J; bases not matched to a gene: 1. The CDR3 sequence: CASSLGDRATIYF. The DNA for the CDR3 is TGTGCCAGCAGTTTAGGGGACAGGGCCACCATATATTTT.

With regard to this clonotype: One end of the junction does not line up with germline, which may come from a read error. J is TRBJ2-2 and V is TRBV20-1, with D maybe TRBD1 (5 bases). CDR1 DFQATT and CDR2 SNEGSKA come from the germline V gene (reference sequence). This CDR3 is 15 amino acids long. The CDR3 DNA follows: TGCATTGCTAGAGATGGGGCTCTGAACACCGGGGAGCTGTTTTTT. It codes for CIARDGALNTGELFF.

This clonotype was counted many times. The chain couples TRBV6-5 to TRBJ2-7; TRBD2 matches at 12 bases. The V segment lost 2 bases and the J segment 5 bases; nucleotides outside the gene matches: 10. The germline CDR1 and CDR2 sequences are MNHEY and SVGAGI. This CDR3 is built from 17 residues. The CDR3 DNA reads as TGTGCCAGCAGTTACCTCAGGACTAGCGGGATCCCCCACGAGCAGTACTTC. Its protein product is CASSYLRTSGIPHEQYF.

Ten or more counts support this clonotype. This sequence joins TRBV12-3 or TRBV12-4 and TRBJ2-7, with TRBD2 as a possible D gene (6 bases). V lost 2 bases and J 3 bases, leaving 17 bases between the germline ends. The CDR3 contains 16 residues. The CDR3 sequence is CASSLRAGRSLYEQYF. DNA for the CDR3: TGTGCCAGCAGTTTAAGGGCGGGACGGAGTCTCTACGAGCAGTACTTC.

This clonotype was counted many times. The chain employs TRBV18 and TRBJ1-1; D is perhaps TRBD1 (5 bases). Germline V gene sequence: CDR1 KGHSH, CDR2 LQKENI. CDR3 size: 14 residues. V lost 3 bases, J lost 5 bases, and 13 bases lay in between. The CDR3 is CASSPGRTGTEAFF. The DNA of the CDR3 is TGTGCCAGCTCACCGGGGCGTACGGGGACTGAAGCTTTCTTT. Full variable domain (missing parts from reference TRBV18 and TRBJ1-1): NAGVMQNPRHLVRRRGQEARLRCSPMKGHSHVYWYRQLPEEGLKFMVYLQKENIIDESGMPKERFSAEFPKEGPSILRIQQVVRGDSAAYFCASSPGRTGTEAFFGQGTRLTVV.

This clonotype showed up many times. This sequence joins TRBV6-5 and TRBJ2-5, with 11 bases fitting TRBD2. Germline V lookup: CDR1 MNHEY, CDR2 SVGAGI. The length of the CDR3 is 17 residues. Losses at the gene ends were 6 bases for V and 2 bases for J; bases not matched to a gene: 11. The CDR3 DNA reads as TGTGCCAGCAGCCCGGGACTAGCGGCTCGCGAACAAGAGACCCAGTACTTC. Its protein is CASSPGLAAREQETQYF.

The chain recombines TRBV12-3 or TRBV12-4 with TRBJ1-1; the match to TRBD1 covers 12 bases. This CDR3 region has 15 residues. After removal of 7 bases from V and 3 bases from J, the junction contained 6 bases not matched to a gene. DNA of the CDR3: TGTGCCAGCACCCTGGGACAGGGGGCCTACACTGAAGCTTTCTTT. Translation gives CASTLGQGAYTEAFF.

A few counts support this clonotype. The rearrangement links TRBV6-1 to TRBJ1-2; D is undetermined. CDR3 length equals 11 residues. Germline CDR1 reads MNHNS; CDR2 reads SASEGT. V dropped 9 bases and J dropped 5 bases, with 10 bases sitting between them. CDR3 nucleotide sequence: TGTGCCAGGGATGATAAGTATGGCTACACCTTC. Its translation: CARDDKYGYTF.

Worth noting for this clonotype: An end of the junction differs from the germline gene, which may be a read error. CDR3 sequence reads: CASGLTSVSRETQYF. The DNA for the CDR3 is TGTGCCAGCGGTTTGACTAGCGTGAGTCGAGAGACCCAGTACTTC. V and J are TRBV12-3 or TRBV12-4 and TRBJ2-5, with 8 bases lining up with TRBD2. The CDR3 spans 15 residues.

J is TRBJ2-7 and V is TRBV7-2, with 8 bases aligning to TRBD2. This CDR3 is built from 14 residues. The trim removed 2 bases at V and 5 bases at J, leaving 5 bases unmatched. Germline V CDR1 and CDR2: SGHTA, FQGNSA. The CDR3 reads CASSLKLAGHEQYF. CDR3 nucleotides: TGTGCCAGCAGCTTAAAGCTAGCGGGCCACGAGCAGTACTTC.

V and J are TRBV7-6 and TRBJ2-7, with D perhaps assigned TRBD1 or TRBD2 (5 bases each). Trimming took 1 base from V and 6 from J, leaving 13 bases between them. This CDR3 comprises 14 residues. CDR1 and CDR2 from the germline V gene are SGHVS and FNYEAQ. CDR3 amino acids: CASSLGSRAGEQYF. The DNA for the CDR3 is TGTGCCAGCAGCTTAGGTTCCAGGGCGGGCGAGCAGTACTTC.

The sample holds many counts of this clonotype. J is TRBJ1-3 and V is TRBV6-5, with D perhaps TRBD1 (5 bases). Between the trimmed V and J ends, which lost 6 bases and 0 bases, there was a span of 12 bases. The CDR3 is 15 amino acids. Germline values: CDR1 MNHEY, CDR2 SVGAGI. The CDR3 reads CASRSGRSSGNTIYF. The CDR3 nucleotides are TGTGCCAGCAGGTCGGGACGGAGCTCTGGAAACACCATATATTTT.

This clonotype was recorded many times. V gene TRBV11-1 combines with J gene TRBJ2-5; TRBD1 matches at 7 bases. The germline CDR1 and CDR2 sequences are SGHAT and FQDESV (reference sequence). V was pared by 5 bases and J by 3 bases, with 12 bases of the junction left unmatched. This CDR3 comprises 16 residues. The CDR3 DNA reads as TGTGCCAGCAGCCCCATTTTGGTTACAGGGGAAGAGACCCAGTACTTC. Protein: CASSPILVTGEETQYF.

This clonotype was recorded once. This chain links TRBV11-2 with TRBJ2-5; D may be TRBD1 or TRBD2 (5 bases each). The CDR3 covers 17 residues. Per the germline V gene, CDR1 is SGHAT and CDR2 is FQNNGV. V shed 1 base and J shed 1 base, with 16 bases lying between them. The CDR3 DNA reads as TGTGCCAGCAGCTTAGGTCGGGGCGGTACAACCCAAGAGACCCAGTACTTC. Translated, it gives CASSLGRGGTTQETQYF.

This chain uses TRBV24-1 with TRBJ1-2, with D unclear. Trimming removed 3 bases at V and 0 bases at J, with 7 bases between. This CDR3 spans 14 amino acids. CDR1 is KGHDR and CDR2 is SFDVKD in the germline V gene. The CDR3 sequence is CATSDLLTNYGYTF. Here the CDR3 DNA reads TGTGCCACCAGTGATCTCCTCACTAACTATGGCTACACCTTC.

This clonotype was detected many times. The CDR3 DNA follows: TGTGCCAGCAGCTTGTACGCAGGGGGCAAGGAGACCCAGTACTTC. It translates to CASSLYAGGKETQYF. This chain joins TRBV5-6 and TRBJ2-5, with 8 bases aligning to TRBD1. The CDR3 is made up of 15 amino acids. With 1 base clipped from V and 5 bases from J, the junction kept 7 bases outside the gene matches. Germline CDR1 SGHDT, CDR2 YYEEEE.